The 9 T cell receptor beta chains given below trace back to one sample, sequenced in a study of cytomegalovirus exposure and HLA in healthy donors. Produced via immunoSEQ multiplex PCR; TCRdb's table is partial and in-frame only. The repertoire consists of 65,000 or so clones, with about 91% occurring once and the leading ten covering over 1%. The sequencing sample was made of PBMCs. These receptors originate from a woman younger than 30 in good health and CMV-seronegative.

V usage is TRBV6-5 and J usage is TRBJ1-2; maybe TRBD1 (6 bases). CDR1 and CDR2 from the germline V gene are MNHEY and SVGAGI. V dropped 4 bases and J dropped 2 bases, with 17 bases sitting between them. The CDR3 consists of 16 residues. The CDR3 protein is CASSFHGTSKNYGYTF. The CDR3 region has the DNA TGTGCCAGCAGTTTTCATGGGACATCGAAGAACTATGGCTACACCTTC.

The CDR3 sequence is CASSLGLPGQGGQPQHF. CDR3 DNA sequence: TGTGCCAGCAGCTTAGGCCTCCCGGGACAGGGAGGGCAGCCCCAGCATTTT. The gene calls are TRBV7-9 and TRBJ1-5; 9 bases are shared with TRBD1. The CDR3 covers 17 residues. J lost 7 bases, V lost 1 base, and 11 bases had no gene match. Germline CDR1 and CDR2: SEHNR and FQNEAQ (reference sequence).

The chain is built from TRBV15 and TRBJ1-3; D possibly corresponds to TRBD1 (5 bases). This CDR3 has 15 residues. From germline, CDR1 is LNHNV and CDR2 YYDKDF (reference sequence). Trimming took off 3 bases at V and 1 base at J, with 10 bases between the two ends. Written as DNA, the CDR3 is TGTGCCACCAGCAGGGGGCGTGAGTCTGGAAACACCATATATTTT. Amino acids: CATSRGRESGNTIYF. Full variable domain (rest looked up from reference TRBV15 and TRBJ1-3): DAMVIQNPRYQVTQFGKPVTLSCSQTLNHNVMYWYQQKSSQAPKLLFHYYDKDFNNEADTPDNFQSRRPNTSFCFLDIRSPGLGDTAMYLCATSRGRESGNTIYFGEGSWLTVV.

The chain joins TRBV5-6 to TRBJ1-1; weak D call: TRBD1 (6 bases). Germline values: CDR1 SGHDT, CDR2 YYEEEE. V was trimmed by 4 bases and J by 1 base, leaving 14 bases between them. The CDR3 length is 15 residues. The CDR3 nucleotides are TGTGCCAGCAGCCCGGATGGGGGCCGGAACACTGAAGCTTTCTTT. Translated: CASSPDGGRNTEAFF. Using reference TRBV5-6 and TRBJ1-1 for the parts outside the CDR3, the full variable domain is DAGVTQSPTHLIKTRGQQVTLRCSPKSGHDTVSWYQQALGQGPQFIFQYYEEEERQRGNFPDRFSGHQFPNYSSELNVNALLLGDSALYLCASSPDGGRNTEAFFGQGTRLTVV.

The J gene is TRBJ2-2, the V gene TRBV5-1; 8 positions agree with TRBD2. Germline CDR1 is SGHRS and CDR2 is YFSETQ. The length of the CDR3 is 13 residues. With 2 bases clipped from V and 9 bases from J, the junction kept 3 bases outside the gene matches. The CDR3 spells CASSLSGSWELFF. CDR3 DNA sequence: TGCGCCAGCAGCTTAAGCGGGAGCTGGGAGCTGTTTTTT.

V gene TRBV7-9 combines with J gene TRBJ1-6; 8 nucleotides align to TRBD1. Germline V lookup: CDR1 SEHNR, CDR2 FQNEAQ (reference sequence). CDR3 size: 14 residues. The J segment lost 11 bases and the V segment lost 6 bases, leaving 9 bases of the junction unmatched. The DNA of the CDR3 is TGTGCCAGCAGTCCTAGGGACAGGCCGGCACCCCTCCACTTT. Protein sequence: CASSPRDRPAPLHF.

J is TRBJ2-3 and V is TRBV28, with 7 bases matching TRBD2. The length of the CDR3 is 19 residues. V lost 4 bases and J lost 0; bases outside the gene matches: 16. Germline loops: CDR1 MDHEN, CDR2 SYDVKM. CDR3 nucleotide sequence: TGTGCCAGCAGTTCCCGTCATAGAAGCCGGGAGGACAGCACAGATACGCAGTATTTT. Amino acid sequence: CASSSRHRSREDSTDTQYF.

The chain couples TRBV7-2 to TRBJ2-4, with 7 bases aligning to TRBD2. The junction had 8 bases not matched to a gene; V was cut back by 5 bases and J by 7 bases. The CDR3 is made up of 14 amino acids. Germline CDR1 SGHTA, CDR2 FQGNSA. CDR3: CASSPGHGGNIQYF. DNA for the CDR3: TGTGCCAGCAGCCCCGGCCACGGGGGGAACATTCAGTACTTC.

V gene TRBV18 combines with J gene TRBJ2-3, with D tentatively TRBD1 (6 bases). The CDR3 has 15 residues. V was clipped by 5 bases and J by 2 bases, with 14 bases between them. Germline-derived CDR1 and CDR2 are KGHSH and LQKENI. CDR3 loop: CASSKGTGNTDTQYF. DNA of the CDR3: TGTGCCAGCTCAAAGGGTACAGGGAACACAGATACGCAGTATTTT.